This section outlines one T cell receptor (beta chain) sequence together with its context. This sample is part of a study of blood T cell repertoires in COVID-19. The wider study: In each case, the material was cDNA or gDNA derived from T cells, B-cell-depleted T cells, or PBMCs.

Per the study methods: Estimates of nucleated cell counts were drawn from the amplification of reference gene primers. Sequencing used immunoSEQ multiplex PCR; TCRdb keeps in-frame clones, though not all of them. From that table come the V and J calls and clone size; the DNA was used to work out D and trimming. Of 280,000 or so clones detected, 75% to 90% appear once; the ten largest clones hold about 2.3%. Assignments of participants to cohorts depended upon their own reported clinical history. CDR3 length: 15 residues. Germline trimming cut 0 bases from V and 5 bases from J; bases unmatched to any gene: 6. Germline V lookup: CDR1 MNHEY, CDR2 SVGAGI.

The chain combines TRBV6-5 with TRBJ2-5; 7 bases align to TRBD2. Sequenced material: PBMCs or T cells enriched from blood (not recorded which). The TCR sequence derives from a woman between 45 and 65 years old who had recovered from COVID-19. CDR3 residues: CASSYSIVGGETQYF. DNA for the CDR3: TGTGCCAGCAGTTACTCGATTGTGGGAGGGGAGACCCAGTACTTC.